A single sample is the source of the 9 T cell receptor beta chains below, sequenced in a study of shared clonotypes between healthy human individuals. Some clones are missing from TCRdb's copy, which holds only in-frame ones; the method was immunoSEQ multiplex PCR. The sample lists about 700,000 clones; approximately 90% were seen once. Terminally differentiated effector memory CD45RA+ cells were excluded by CCR7 positive selection of CD45RO-negative cells. Sequencing was done on a sample of naive CD8+ T cells sorted from blood. These receptor sequences come from a young man in good health.

This chain links TRBV2 with TRBJ1-3, with D uncertain. The length of the CDR3 is 16 residues. Trimming took 4 bases from V and 4 from J, leaving 17 bases between them. Looked up from germline, CDR1 is SNHLY and CDR2 is FYNNEI. The CDR3, as DNA: TGTGCCAGCAGTGCGCCAAGGCTCGGGTCGGGAAACACCATATATTTT. Translating it yields CASSAPRLGSGNTIYF.

This chain links TRBV7-8 with TRBJ2-1; 12 nucleotides align to TRBD2. The CDR3 runs 19 residues. The V segment lost 1 base and the J segment 4 bases; nucleotides outside the gene matches: 11. Germline CDR1 SGHVS, CDR2 FQNEAQ. In nucleotides, the CDR3 is TGTGCCAGCAGCTTAGTTGGGACTAGCGGGCAAAAACAATACAATGAGCAGTTCTTC. This gives the protein CASSLVGTSGQKQYNEQFF.

This clone was detected only once. A junction end diverges from the germline sequence, so it may reflect a read error. V gene TRBV19 combines with J gene TRBJ2-2, with D unclear. The CDR3 has 13 residues. The germline gives CDR1 LNHDA, CDR2 SQIVND (reference sequence). The CDR3 loop reads CASSLDFNGELFF. Written as DNA, the CDR3 is TGTGCCAGTAGTTTAGATTTCAACGGGGAGCTGTTTTTT.

The rearrangement links TRBV7-9 to TRBJ1-1, with D possibly TRBD1 on 5 matching bases. The V end lost 11 bases, the J end lost 1 base, and 14 bases lay between the germline ends. The CDR3 spans 13 residues. The germline gives CDR1 SEHNR, CDR2 FQNEAQ (reference sequence). Here the CDR3 DNA reads TGTGCCGGAAGAGGGGCGAGGAACACTGAAGCTTTCTTT. Translating it yields CAGRGARNTEAFF.

This rearrangement joins TRBV27 to TRBJ2-3; 7 bases are shared with TRBD2. J lost 2 bases, V lost 2 bases, and 7 bases had no gene match. The CDR3 length is 16 residues. Germline loops: CDR1 MNHEY, CDR2 SMNVEV (reference sequence). In nucleotides, the CDR3 is TGTGCCAGCAGTTTAGCAAGCGGGACGATCACAGATACGCAGTATTTT. Translation: CASSLASGTITDTQYF.

This clone has a single count. V gene TRBV7-9 combines with J gene TRBJ2-3, with 9 bases matching TRBD2. The V segment lost 10 bases and the J segment 1 base; nucleotides outside the gene matches: 3. There are 13 residues in the CDR3. Germline V lookup: CDR1 SEHNR, CDR2 FQNEAQ (reference sequence). CDR3 loop: CAMGLAGTDTQYF. CDR3 coding DNA: TGTGCCATGGGACTAGCTGGCACAGATACGCAGTATTTT. Looking up the rest from reference TRBV7-9 and TRBJ2-3 gives the full variable domain: DTGVSQNPRHKITKRGQNVTFRCDPISEHNRLYWYRQTLGQGPEFLTYFQNEAQLEKSRLLSDRFSAERPKGSFSTLEIQRTEQGDSAMYLCAMGLAGTDTQYFGPGTRLTVL.

This chain connects TRBV7-9 to TRBJ2-7; perhaps TRBD1 as D (6 bases). The CDR3 length is 15 residues. V lost 5 bases, J lost 3 bases, and 17 bases lay in between. The V gene's germline CDR1 is SEHNR and CDR2 FQNEAQ (reference sequence). The CDR3 sequence: CASSTSQGVYYEQYF. In DNA form, the CDR3 reads TGTGCCAGCAGCACTTCACAGGGCGTATACTACGAGCAGTACTTC.

The chain has TRBV7-6 and TRBJ2-3; 8 bases match TRBD2. The V gene end was trimmed by 2 bases and the J gene end by 6 bases; junction bases not matched to a gene: 10. Germline loops: CDR1 SGHVS, CDR2 FNYEAQ. The CDR3 is 16 amino acids. CDR3 bases: TGTGCCAGCAGCTTAAGGTCACGGGAGGGCGGGGATACGCAGTATTTT. It specifies CASSLRSREGGDTQYF.

J is TRBJ1-5 and V is TRBV6-5; D is unresolved. V gave up 2 bases and J gave up 1 base, with 3 bases separating them. Germline loops: CDR1 MNHEY, CDR2 SVGAGI. The CDR3 is made up of 13 amino acids. CDR3 DNA: TGTGCCAGCAGTTACCAGAGCAATCAGCCCCAGCATTTT. This codes for CASSYQSNQPQHF.